The rows below give T cell receptor beta chains drawn from one sample of a study of tumor-infiltrating lymphocytes in primary liver carcinoma. MiXCR, applied by TCRdb to the multiplex PCR reads, yields one record per CDR3 protein. The table records about 200,000 distinct CDR3 sequences, approximately 64% of them present only once. The source material was peripheral blood. These receptors all stem from a woman aged 60-70 years with primary liver carcinoma and hepatitis B virus infection. CDR3s include the opening cysteine and the closing phenylalanine or tryptophan. Fields, in order: J gene, D gene, V gene, CDR3 protein. A D gene is named only where the DNA matches it firmly.

TRBJ1-1 TRBD1 TRBV12-3/TRBV12-4 CASSSGQGTEAFF
TRBJ1-5 - TRBV7-8 CASSLVGFFYNQPQHF
TRBJ2-2 - TRBV6-5 CASSSLREIAGELFF
TRBJ2-5 - TRBV29-1 CSVGQPQETQHF
TRBJ2-3 - TRBV28 CASSSGWTDTQYF
TRBJ2-5 - TRBV5-1 CASSRKETQYF
TRBJ2-7 - TRBV11-1 CASSFYGTSYELYF
TRBJ1-2 - TRBV19 CASSPVHNYGYTF
TRBJ2-3 - TRBV7-8 CASSPFRAGTQYF
TRBJ2-4 - TRBV5-4 CVCSPPASDKNIQYF
TRBJ2-5 - TRBV29-1 CSVAPSGETQYF
TRBJ2-1 TRBD2 TRBV11-1 CAIRQTIGRVGNEQFF
TRBJ2-3 - TRBV12-3/TRBV12-4 CASSPGLDLMGETQYF
TRBJ1-2 - TRBV4-2 CASSQVSSPVF
TRBJ1-4 - TRBV12-3/TRBV12-4 CASSLEGSNEKLFF
TRBJ2-7 - TRBV13 CASSIGDYEQYF
TRBJ2-1 TRBD2 TRBV12-3/TRBV12-4 CASGPAGLAGGRVYNEHSF
TRBJ1-6 - TRBV6-1 CASQEGNSPLHF
TRBJ2-7 TRBD1 TRBV5-6 CASSQGQGNEQYF
TRBJ1-3 TRBD1 TRBV10-2 CASNEIQGSGNTIYF
TRBJ2-3 TRBD2 TRBV29-1 CSADRLAGGTYTQYF
TRBJ2-3 TRBD2 TRBV11-2 CASSPNRGSWLGDTQYF
TRBJ2-7 TRBD2 TRBV29-1 CSADPGGDEQYF
TRBJ2-5 - TRBV11-3 CANSPALVPPFQETRYF
TRBJ1-2 - TRBV11-2 CVSSLEHTSYGYTF
TRBJ2-1 - TRBV13 CASSPGLINNEQFF
TRBJ2-6 TRBD1 TRBV12-3/TRBV12-4 CASTVTGAGANVLTF
TRBJ2-3 - TRBV13 CASSLGDEIDTQYF
TRBJ1-1 - TRBV4-2 CASSQSENTETFF
TRBJ2-2 TRBD1 TRBV28 CANSLRRGRRTDMNTGELFF
TRBJ1-1 TRBD1 TRBV11-2 CTSISTGGRAFF
TRBJ2-1 - TRBV12-5 CASGFSREEFF
TRBJ2-1 TRBD2 TRBV7-9 CASSFDRTQPGLAGRGDEQFF
TRBJ2-5 TRBD2 TRBV6-5 CASSPTLGGRLRETQYF
TRBJ1-1 - TRBV29-1 CCVVEQRRNTEAFF
TRBJ2-3 - TRBV7-9 CASGLDLPDKQYF
TRBJ2-7 TRBD1 TRBV20-1 CSAKGAAYEQYF
TRBJ2-3 - TRBV6-5 CATSYSRETGTQYF
TRBJ2-3 - TRBV6-1 CDPTAKDPRKDTLYF
TRBJ2-1 TRBD1 TRBV12-3/TRBV12-4 CANRGAVDERFF
TRBJ1-6 - TRBV11-3 CAGSRTDDNSPLHF
TRBJ2-5 TRBD1 TRBV5-1 CASSLYTTGGKETQYF
TRBJ2-1 TRBD2 TRBV11-2 CVSSPGLAGDYIEQFF
TRBJ2-3 - TRBV6-5 CASSPGPLGMDTQYF
TRBJ1-5 - TRBV21-1 CASSKGQLHRGSNQPQHF
TRBJ2-4 - TRBV11-2 CASSLGPLSLAKNIHYF
TRBJ1-5 TRBD1 TRBV20-1 CSASTGTGSNQPQHF
TRBJ1-2 TRBD1 TRBV13 CASSYDRGSYGYTF
TRBJ2-3 TRBD2 TRBV18 CARSRAQRENTDTQYF
TRBJ2-7 TRBD2 TRBV5-6 CASSFRTSDAYGLYEQYF
TRBJ2-3 - TRBV6-5 CTSSPYAVTQYF
TRBJ1-1 - TRBV11-2 CAGSPRSAGSFTEAFF
TRBJ1-2 - TRBV29-1 CSIAAIDSYYGYTF
TRBJ2-5 - TRBV6-6 CASTVRGKQETQYF
TRBJ2-1 - TRBV19 CASTGLPRWNEQFF
TRBJ2-1 - TRBV6-6 CASSPHNEQFF
TRBJ1-2 - TRBV7-8 CASSRTQGSEGYTF
TRBJ1-1 - TRBV28 CASSLSVPEAFF
TRBJ2-3 - TRBV11-2 CASNLNRQGDTQYF